These 16 T cell receptor beta chains were sequenced from one sample in a study of OX40 agonist ivuxolimab in advanced cancers. The data were produced by immunoSEQ multiplex PCR, yet TCRdb's version contains in-frame clones alone and is incomplete. The sample has tens of thousands of clones; 87% are singletons. The sample here was CD4+ or CD8+ T cells sorted from blood, taken in a trial of the OX40 agonist ivuxolimab. The receptor set was obtained from an adult with an advanced solid tumor such as melanoma, head and neck, liver or kidney cancer.

V usage is TRBV9 and J usage is TRBJ2-7; TRBD2 is a possible D gene (6 bases). This CDR3 is 15 amino acids long. Trimming cost V 0 bases and J 1 base, with 11 bases left between them. The V gene's germline CDR1 is SGDLS and CDR2 YYNGEE. Written as DNA, the CDR3 is TGTGCCAGCAGCGTAGCGGTGGGGGGTTCCTACGAGCAGTACTTC. Amino acids: CASSVAVGGSYEQYF.

V and J are TRBV5-1 and TRBJ2-5, with D possibly TRBD2 on 7 matching bases. Trimming pared 4 bases from V and 9 bases from J, leaving 22 bases between. The germline CDR1 and CDR2 sequences are SGHRS and YFSETQ. CDR3 size: 15 residues. DNA of the CDR3: TGCGCCAGCAGCCTTGGTCTTCAGGGGAGGGGGGCCCAGTACTTC. It is translated as CASSLGLQGRGAQYF.

The J gene is TRBJ2-1, the V gene TRBV4-1, with 10 bases lining up with TRBD2. The CDR3 is made up of 17 amino acids. Trimming cost V 1 base and J 6 bases; bases outside gene matches: 9. Germline V gene sequence: CDR1 MGHRA, CDR2 YSYEKL. CDR3 sequence (DNA): TGCGCCAGCAGCCAAGCGAAAGGACTAGCGGTAGCCAATGAGCAGTTCTTC. Its translation is CASSQAKGLAVANEQFF.

This clone is labeled medium-sized. The rearrangement uses TRBV2 and TRBJ1-5; D uncertain. Germline V CDR1 and CDR2: SNHLY, FYNNEI. The CDR3 extends over 14 amino acids. V lost 7 bases, J lost 0 bases, and 10 bases lay in between. The CDR3 DNA reads as TGTGCCAGCACGGACTTCTATAGCAATCAGCCCCAGCATTTT. It yields the protein CASTDFYSNQPQHF. Full variable domain (missing parts from reference TRBV2 and TRBJ1-5): EPEVTQTPSHQVTQMGQEVILRCVPISNHLYFYWYRQILGQKVEFLVSFYNNEISEKSEIFDDQFSVERPDGSNFTLKIRSTKLEDSAMYFCASTDFYSNQPQHFGDGTRLSIL.

The chain joins TRBV7-2 to TRBJ2-1; 11 bases match TRBD2. This CDR3 has 15 amino acids. The junction had 1 base not matched to a gene; V was cut back by 0 bases and J by 6 bases. Germline V gene lookup returns CDR1 SGHTA and CDR2 FQGNSA. The DNA of the CDR3 is TGTGCCAGCAGCTTAGCGCTAGCGGGGGGCAATGAGCAGTTCTTC. Its translation is CASSLALAGGNEQFF.

This clone is a singleton in its sample. The V and J genes are TRBV7-2 and TRBJ2-5; possibly TRBD1 or TRBD2 for D (5 bases each). Trimming took off 7 bases at V and 2 bases at J, with 11 bases between the two ends. This CDR3 has 13 residues. Looked up from germline, CDR1 is SGHTA and CDR2 is FQGNSA. The CDR3, as DNA: TGTGCCAGCACTCGAGGGGTTCAAGAGACCCAGTACTTC. Amino acid sequence: CASTRGVQETQYF.

The chain combines TRBV29-1 with TRBJ2-7, with D unresolved. The CDR3 length is 11 residues. With 4 bases removed from V and 3 bases from J, the gap between germline ends came to 7 bases. The germline V gene has CDR1 SQVTM and CDR2 ANQGSEA. The CDR3 is CSVVASYEQYF. In DNA form, the CDR3 reads TGCAGCGTTGTGGCGAGCTACGAGCAGTACTTC.

The table lists this clone with a count of one. The chain employs TRBV2 and TRBJ1-4; perhaps TRBD1 as D (6 bases). CDR3 length: 16 residues. V was cut by 7 bases and J by 4 bases, with 19 bases left in between. Germline CDR1 and CDR2: SNHLY and FYNNEI. CDR3 DNA: TGTGCCAGCACCGGTGGGGGGCGCGGAATTAATGAAAAACTGTTTTTT. Encoded protein: CASTGGGRGINEKLFF.

The V gene is TRBV28, the J gene TRBJ2-7; 11 bases align to TRBD2. The germline V gene encodes CDR1 MDHEN and CDR2 SYDVKM. The CDR3 is 15 amino acids. CDR3 DNA: TGTGAAACTAAGAGCCGTAGCGGGAGGGCCTACGAGCAGTACTTC. Amino acids: CETKSRSGRAYEQYF.

This clone has only one observation. The chain recombines TRBV27 with TRBJ2-6; 11 bases match TRBD1. J gave up 0 bases and V 5 bases, and 3 bases lay outside the gene matches. Germline-derived CDR1 and CDR2 are MNHEY and SMNVEV (reference sequence). The CDR3 runs to 17 residues. The CDR3 DNA is TGTGCCAGCAGTGGGACAGGGGGTAGCTCTGGGGCCAACGTCCTGACTTTC. This translates into CASSGTGGSSGANVLTF.

V is TRBV7-2 and J is TRBJ2-3; 12 bases agree with TRBD2. The CDR3 has 17 residues. The germline V gene has CDR1 SGHTA and CDR2 FQGNSA. Trimming at V came to 2 bases and at J to 5 bases, leaving 8 bases not matched to a gene. Written as DNA, the CDR3 is TGTGCCAGCAGCTTAACTCCTAGCGGGAGGGAGGGAGATACGCAGTATTTT. Its translation is CASSLTPSGREGDTQYF.

The rearrangement uses TRBV5-6 and TRBJ1-2; 7 bases match TRBD1. The CDR3 length is 12 residues. Germline CDR1 is SGHDT and CDR2 is YYEEEE. Trimming at V came to 7 bases and at J to 3 bases, leaving 3 bases not matched to a gene. CDR3: CASRGTDYGYTF. The CDR3 DNA reads TGTGCCAGCCGGGGGACAGACTATGGCTACACCTTC. The full variable domain, its missing parts supplied by reference TRBV5-6 and TRBJ1-2, is DAGVTQSPTHLIKTRGQQVTLRCSPKSGHDTVSWYQQALGQGPQFIFQYYEEEERQRGNFPDRFSGHQFPNYSSELNVNALLLGDSALYLCASRGTDYGYTFGSGTRLTVV.

This clone was detected a few times. The chain couples TRBV19 to TRBJ2-5; tentatively, D is TRBD1 (5 bases). CDR1 is LNHDA, CDR2 SQIVND, per germline (reference sequence). There are 16 residues in the CDR3. V was cut by 2 bases and J by 2 bases, with 15 bases left in between. CDR3 residues: CASSISAQGPQETQYF. The CDR3 coding sequence is TGTGCCAGTAGTATAAGCGCGCAGGGCCCACAAGAGACCCAGTACTTC. The full variable domain, in which reference TRBV19 and TRBJ2-5 provide the parts outside the CDR3, is DGGITQSPKYLFRKEGQNVTLSCEQNLNHDAMYWYRQDPGQGLRLIYYSQIVNDFQKGDIAEGYSVSREKKESFPLTVTSAQKNPTAFYLCASSISAQGPQETQYFGPGTRLLVL.

The rearrangement uses TRBV7-2 and TRBJ2-7; 7 positions match TRBD2. This CDR3 contains 16 residues. Germline assignment: CDR1 SGHTA and CDR2 FQGNSA. V shed 5 bases and J 0 bases; nucleotides not matched to a gene: 10. In nucleotides, the CDR3 is TGTGCCAGCAGCGAGCCGGGGGGTGGAAGCTCCTACGAGCAGTACTTC. It translates to CASSEPGGGSSYEQYF. Drawing the rest from reference TRBV7-2 and TRBJ2-7, the complete variable domain is GAGVSQSPSNKVTEKGKDVELRCDPISGHTALYWYRQSLGQGLEFLIYFQGNSAPDKSGLPSDRFSAERTGGSVSTLTIQRTQQEDSAVYLCASSEPGGGSSYEQYFGPGTRLTVT.

J is TRBJ2-1 and V is TRBV5-1; 8 bases are shared with TRBD2. V gave up 4 bases and J gave up 5 bases; unmatched junction bases: 8. Germline V lookup: CDR1 SGHRS, CDR2 YFSETQ. This CDR3 is 15 amino acids long. This chain's CDR3 is CASSQTSGHNNEQFF. The CDR3 coding sequence is TGCGCCAGCAGCCAAACTAGCGGCCATAACAATGAGCAGTTCTTC.

The rearrangement joins TRBV10-2 to TRBJ2-7; possible D gene TRBD2, 6 bases. V was shortened by 6 bases and J by 2 bases, with 11 bases between the two germline ends. This CDR3 is 13 amino acids long. Germline CDR1 is WSHSY and CDR2 is SAAADI. In nucleotides, the CDR3 is TGCGCCAGCAGGGCGGGGAACACCTACGAGCAGTACTTC. This encodes CASRAGNTYEQYF.